One sample yielded the 26 T cell receptor beta chains listed below, sequenced in a study of cytomegalovirus exposure and HLA in healthy donors. 60 Vbeta and 13 Jbeta primers were used in PCR. Repertoires were generated with immunoSEQ multiplex PCR, while TCRdb's copy carries only in-frame clones and drops some. The listing records around 50,000 clones. Material for sequencing was PBMCs. These TCRs come from a female donor in good health and CMV-seronegative.

The chain combines TRBV7-9 with TRBJ2-7; D is perhaps TRBD1 (6 bases). V shed 5 bases and J shed 2 bases, with 13 bases lying between them. Germline V gene sequence: CDR1 SEHNR, CDR2 FQNEAQ (reference sequence). CDR3 length equals 14 residues. DNA for the CDR3: TGTGCCAGCAGCCAGGACAGTAGCGCCTACGAGCAGTACTTC. Its protein product is CASSQDSSAYEQYF.

The chain uses TRBV20-1 and TRBJ1-1; D gene uncertain. The CDR3 has 11 amino acids. The germline gives CDR1 DFQATT, CDR2 SNEGSKA (reference sequence). V was clipped by 4 bases and J by 1 base, with 4 bases between them. CDR3 residues: CSATWNTEAFF. DNA of the CDR3: TGCAGTGCTACCTGGAACACTGAAGCTTTCTTT.

V is TRBV7-2 and J is TRBJ1-1; the D is unclear. Trimming cost V 5 bases and J 0 bases, with 16 bases left between them. Germline CDR1 SGHTA, CDR2 FQGNSA. The CDR3 extends over 16 amino acids. The CDR3 DNA is TGTGCCAGCAGCCTCCTCGGGGTGAGGATGAACACTGAAGCTTTCTTT. Encoded protein: CASSLLGVRMNTEAFF.

The V and J genes are TRBV30 and TRBJ2-2; 14 nucleotides align to TRBD2. The CDR3 length is 17 residues. Germline CDR1 and CDR2: GTSNPN and SVGIG (reference sequence). Trimming removed 8 bases from V and 5 bases from J; junction bases left unmatched: 13. The CDR3 DNA follows: TGTGCCCTCCGCGAGACTAGCGGGGGGGCTTGGACCGGGGAGCTGTTTTTT. Its protein product is CALRETSGGAWTGELFF.

This chain uses TRBV29-1 with TRBJ1-2, with 7 bases lining up with TRBD1. V was pared by 7 bases and J by 8 bases, with 13 bases of the junction left unmatched. The CDR3 has 13 amino acids. Per the germline V gene, CDR1 is SQVTM and CDR2 is ANQGSEA. CDR3 sequence: CSEDREPWDGYTF. For the CDR3, the DNA is TGCAGCGAAGACAGGGAGCCCTGGGACGGCTACACCTTC.

The genes are TRBV5-6 and TRBJ2-5; 9 bases agree with TRBD2. Per the germline V gene, CDR1 is SGHDT and CDR2 is YYEEEE. The CDR3 is 15 residues long. The V segment lost 0 bases and the J segment 5 bases; nucleotides outside the gene matches: 5. CDR3 nucleotide sequence: TGTGCCAGCAGCTTGGGGCTAGCGGGACAGGAGACCCAGTACTTC. Translated, it gives CASSLGLAGQETQYF.

The chain joins TRBV30 to TRBJ1-2; D possibly corresponds to TRBD1 (5 bases). Trimming shortened V by 4 bases and J by 2 bases, and 14 bases separated the two germline ends. The CDR3 runs 14 residues. The germline gives CDR1 GTSNPN, CDR2 SVGIG (reference sequence). The CDR3: CAWNRRAPNYGYTF. Here the CDR3 DNA reads TGTGCCTGGAATCGCAGGGCACCAAACTATGGCTACACCTTC.

The chain combines TRBV4-2 with TRBJ2-7, with 7 bases matching TRBD2. Germline CDR1 LGHNA, CDR2 YNFKEQ. CDR3 length: 12 amino acids. The J segment lost 7 bases and the V segment lost 1 base, leaving 1 base of the junction unmatched. CDR3 residues: CASSQGGLEQYF. The CDR3 DNA follows: TGTGCCAGCAGCCAAGGGGGACTAGAGCAGTACTTC.

The V call is TRBV11-2, the J call TRBJ1-2; D call uncertain. The CDR3 has 15 amino acids. Trimming shortened V by 3 bases and J by 5 bases, and 16 bases separated the two germline ends. The germline gives CDR1 SGHAT, CDR2 FQNNGV. The CDR3 protein is CASSLAPGGGYGYTF. The CDR3 DNA reads TGTGCCAGCAGCTTGGCCCCCGGCGGTGGGTATGGCTACACCTTC.

The CDR3 loop reads CASSGGGGQANQPQHF. The CDR3 DNA reads as TGTGCCAGCAGTGGGGGCGGCGGGCAGGCCAATCAGCCCCAGCATTTT. This rearrangement joins TRBV6-6 to TRBJ1-5, with D possibly being TRBD1 (6 bases). This CDR3 has 16 amino acids. Germline assignment: CDR1 MNHNY and CDR2 SVGAGI (reference sequence). The V gene lost 5 bases and the J gene lost 3 bases, with 17 bases spanning the gap.

This chain connects TRBV7-2 to TRBJ2-5; the D gene is possibly TRBD1 (6 bases). Per the germline V gene, CDR1 is SGHTA and CDR2 is FQGNSA. V lost 5 bases to trimming and J lost 7 bases, with 17 bases between them. The CDR3 runs 14 residues. The CDR3, as DNA: TGTGCCAGCAGCCCACAGGGCGTAGGTGGGACCCAGTACTTC. Translation gives CASSPQGVGGTQYF.

This chain links TRBV29-1 with TRBJ2-1, with 7 positions matching TRBD2. The CDR3 consists of 13 residues. Unmatched junction bases numbered 7, after V lost 4 bases and J lost 7 bases. The V gene's germline CDR1 is SQVTM and CDR2 ANQGSEA. The CDR3 sequence is CSVAVREINEQFF. DNA for the CDR3: TGCAGCGTTGCGGTGCGGGAGATTAATGAGCAGTTCTTC.

The chain joins TRBV5-6 to TRBJ2-7; 8 bases are shared with TRBD1. V shed 1 base and J 2 bases; nucleotides not matched to a gene: 11. CDR1 SGHDT and CDR2 YYEEEE come from the germline V gene. This CDR3 comprises 17 residues. For the CDR3, the DNA is TGTGCCAGCAGCTTGTGGCAGGGGGCGAAAGGAACCTACGAGCAGTACTTC. Translating gives CASSLWQGAKGTYEQYF.

The chain is built from TRBV18 and TRBJ2-2, with TRBD1 as a possible D gene (5 bases). This CDR3 is 15 amino acids long. Trimming took off 4 bases at V and 7 bases at J, with 16 bases between the two ends. Germline V gene lookup returns CDR1 KGHSH and CDR2 LQKENI. In DNA, the CDR3 is TGTGCCAGCTCACGTACAGTCCAGGGCGGCGGGGAGCTGTTTTTT. Its translation is CASSRTVQGGGELFF.

The V gene is TRBV4-3, the J gene TRBJ2-1; the D gene is possibly TRBD2 (5 bases). The CDR3 covers 13 residues. The V end lost 3 bases, the J end lost 9 bases, and 12 bases lay between the germline ends. Germline CDR1 is LGHNA and CDR2 is YSLEER. Here the CDR3 reads CASSQRLRGEQFF. The DNA for the CDR3 is TGCGCCAGCAGCCAGCGCCTACGGGGTGAGCAGTTCTTC.

V gene TRBV20-1 combines with J gene TRBJ1-1, with a possible D match to TRBD1 (5 bases). CDR1 DFQATT and CDR2 SNEGSKA come from the germline V gene (reference sequence). The CDR3 length is 10 residues. The V gene lost 8 bases and the J gene lost 8 bases, with 12 bases spanning the gap. The CDR3 is CSLWTLEAFF. CDR3 DNA sequence: TGCAGTTTGTGGACACTGGAAGCTTTCTTT.

The chain couples TRBV15 to TRBJ1-1; unclear D gene. Germline lookup yields CDR1 LNHNV and CDR2 YYDKDF (reference sequence). This CDR3 has 13 amino acids. The V end lost 5 bases, the J end lost 4 bases, and 11 bases lay between the germline ends. The CDR3 coding sequence is TGTGCCACCAGCTTCCCGGGTAGCACTGAAGCTTTCTTT. Protein: CATSFPGSTEAFF.

V is TRBV30 and J is TRBJ2-3; TRBD2 might be the D (6 bases). V dropped 3 bases and J dropped 1 base, with 17 bases sitting between them. CDR3 length: 16 amino acids. CDR1 GTSNPN and CDR2 SVGIG come from the germline V gene (reference sequence). The CDR3 reads CAWSAEWGTRTDTQYF. In DNA form, the CDR3 reads TGTGCCTGGAGCGCCGAGTGGGGGACTCGCACAGATACGCAGTATTTT.

This rearrangement joins TRBV30 to TRBJ1-2; 8 positions agree with TRBD1. The length of the CDR3 is 14 residues. V shed 2 bases and J 7 bases; nucleotides not matched to a gene: 9. From germline, CDR1 is GTSNPN and CDR2 SVGIG (reference sequence). The CDR3 DNA reads as TGTGCCTGGAGTCCGGACAGGGCCGATCGTGGCTACACCTTC. Its translation is CAWSPDRADRGYTF.

The rearrangement joins TRBV4-1 to TRBJ2-7; 7 bases match TRBD2. The germline gives CDR1 MGHRA, CDR2 YSYEKL. The CDR3 length is 16 residues. Trimming cost V 0 bases and J 1 base; bases outside gene matches: 6. The CDR3 protein is CASSQELAAGSYEQYF. DNA of the CDR3: TGCGCCAGCAGCCAAGAGTTGGCAGCGGGATCCTACGAGCAGTACTTC.

The chain joins TRBV11-2 to TRBJ2-7; 14 bases are shared with TRBD2. The CDR3 consists of 15 residues. Trimming at V came to 4 bases and at J to 7 bases, leaving 6 bases not matched to a gene. The germline V gene encodes CDR1 SGHAT and CDR2 FQNNGV. CDR3: CASSSTSGRVREQYF. The CDR3, as DNA: TGTGCCAGCAGCTCGACTAGCGGGAGGGTCCGGGAGCAGTACTTC. The full variable domain, with the rest looked up from reference TRBV11-2 and TRBJ2-7, is EAGVAQSPRYKIIEKRQSVAFWCNPISGHATLYWYQQILGQGPKLLIQFQNNGVVDDSQLPKDRFSAERLKGVDSTLKIQPAKLEDSAVYLCASSSTSGRVREQYFGPGTRLTVT.

The chain couples TRBV6-1 to TRBJ1-2, with 10 bases aligning to TRBD1. Trimming cost V 1 base and J 4 bases; bases outside gene matches: 6. The germline V gene encodes CDR1 MNHNS and CDR2 SASEGT. The CDR3 has 16 residues. The CDR3 DNA reads as TGTGCCAGCAGTGAAGGACCGGGGACAGGGGTCTATGGCTACACCTTC. The encoded protein is CASSEGPGTGVYGYTF.

The V gene is TRBV9, the J gene TRBJ2-1; 9 bases agree with TRBD2. This CDR3 is 16 amino acids long. Germline V gene data show CDR1 as SGDLS and CDR2 as YYNGEE. J was trimmed by 8 bases and V by 4 bases; bases with no gene match: 13. CDR3 protein: CASSPLGGAGGHEQFF. CDR3 in DNA: TGTGCCAGCAGCCCCCTTGGAGGCGCGGGGGGGCATGAGCAGTTCTTC.

Worth noting for this clone: An end of the junction differs from the germline gene, which may be a read error. The chain employs TRBV2 and TRBJ2-1, with 8 bases that match TRBD2. Germline V gives CDR1 SNHLY, CDR2 FYNNEI. This CDR3 has 16 amino acids. The CDR3 DNA is TGTGCCAGCAGTAGATTACTAGCGAGTGTTGGCGGGAGGACGATCTTC. This sequence encodes CASSRLLASVGGRTIF.

This chain uses TRBV29-1 with TRBJ2-7; D unclear. The CDR3 runs 12 residues. Germline CDR1 and CDR2: SQVTM and ANQGSEA. V dropped 4 bases and J dropped 1 base, with 8 bases sitting between them. The CDR3 DNA reads as TGCAGCGTTGCCGACGGGTCCTACGAGCAGTACTTC. Its translation is CSVADGSYEQYF.

V and J are TRBV6-5 and TRBJ1-1; weak D call: TRBD1 (6 bases). V was shortened by 1 base and J by 6 bases, with 15 bases between the two germline ends. The CDR3 contains 15 residues. Germline values: CDR1 MNHEY, CDR2 SVGAGI. In nucleotides, the CDR3 is TGTGCCAGCAGTTACTTCAGGGGTCGGGACGCTGAAGCTTTCTTT. Amino acid sequence: CASSYFRGRDAEAFF.